These 11 T cell receptor beta chains share one sample of origin, sequenced in a study of blood T cell repertoires in COVID-19. Assay: immunoSEQ multiplex PCR; the TCRdb copy retains only in-frame clones and omits some. The sample carries about 260,000 clones, 70% to 90% recorded once. Sequenced sample: peripheral blood. The source is a man in his sixties who had recovered from COVID-19.

The chain uses TRBV7-8 and TRBJ2-7; 7 positions match TRBD2. This CDR3 region has 17 residues. V lost 1 base and J lost 0; bases outside the gene matches: 9. Germline V lookup: CDR1 SGHVS, CDR2 FQNEAQ. The CDR3 DNA sequence: TGTGCCAGCAGCTTAGAGCGGGGTGCTTCAAGCTCCTACGAGCAGTACTTC. Translating gives CASSLERGASSSYEQYF. The full variable domain, in which reference TRBV7-8 and TRBJ2-7 provide the parts outside the CDR3, is GAGVSQSPRYKVAKRGQDVALRCDPISGHVSLFWYQQALGQGPEFLTYFQNEAQLDKSGLPSDRFFAERPEGSVSTLKIQRTQQEDSAVYLCASSLERGASSSYEQYFGPGTRLTVT.

In its sample, this clone was seen a few times. The V and J genes are TRBV10-3 and TRBJ2-7; TRBD1 matches 9 bases. The junction had 4 bases not matched to a gene; V was cut back by 5 bases and J by 2 bases. Germline loops: CDR1 ENHRY, CDR2 SYGVKD. The CDR3 covers 14 residues. The CDR3 sequence is CAISRTGVTYEQYF. Written as DNA, the CDR3 is TGTGCCATCAGTAGGACAGGGGTTACCTACGAGCAGTACTTC.

The rearrangement uses TRBV30 and TRBJ2-5; 10 positions match TRBD1. Trimming removed 3 bases from V and 4 bases from J; junction bases left unmatched: 5. The V gene's germline CDR1 is GTSNPN and CDR2 SVGIG (reference sequence). The CDR3 length is 14 residues. CDR3 DNA sequence: TGTGCCTGGAGCAGACAGGGGGCGCGAGAGACCCAGTACTTC. Protein sequence: CAWSRQGARETQYF.

This chain joins TRBV5-5 and TRBJ1-1, with D unresolved. From germline, CDR1 is SGHKS and CDR2 YYEKEE (reference sequence). The CDR3 has 15 amino acids. The V end was cut by 3 bases, the J end by 0 bases, with 12 bases between. In DNA form, the CDR3 reads TGTGCCAGCAGCTCGGAACAGCAGTTGAACACTGAAGCTTTCTTT. Translating gives CASSSEQQLNTEAFF.

The chain employs TRBV6-5 and TRBJ1-1; 9 bases agree with TRBD1. Trimming removed 5 bases from V and 11 bases from J; junction bases left unmatched: 3. The CDR3 spans 11 residues. Per the germline V gene, CDR1 is MNHEY and CDR2 is SVGAGI. CDR3 loop: CASSQGQGAFF. The CDR3 DNA is TGTGCCAGCAGTCAGGGACAGGGTGCTTTCTTT.

The chain carries TRBV20-1 and TRBJ2-1; perhaps TRBD2 as D (6 bases). This CDR3 is 15 amino acids long. The germline V and J ends were trimmed by 3 bases and 4 bases, with 16 bases remaining between them. The germline gives CDR1 DFQATT, CDR2 SNEGSKA (reference sequence). The CDR3 nucleotides read TGCAGTGCTAGTCATCGGCGGGGAAGGTACAATGAGCAGTTCTTC. Amino acids: CSASHRRGRYNEQFF.

This rearrangement joins TRBV27 to TRBJ1-6, with D uncertain. The germline V gene has CDR1 MNHEY and CDR2 SMNVEV (reference sequence). The CDR3 has 15 residues. Trimming shortened V by 3 bases and J by 4 bases, and 10 bases separated the two germline ends. The CDR3 DNA follows: TGTGCCAGCAGTTTGCAGAGGTCGTATAATTCACCCCTCCACTTT. This sequence encodes CASSLQRSYNSPLHF.

CDR3 in DNA: TGTGCCAGCAGTTTAGTTGGGGGGTCGGAGACCCAGTACTTC. Its translation: CASSLVGGSETQYF. The chain has TRBV28 and TRBJ2-5; D perhaps matches TRBD2 (6 bases). Trimming removed 2 bases from V and 5 bases from J, with 12 bases in between. CDR1 is MDHEN, CDR2 SYDVKM, per germline. The CDR3 contains 14 residues.

This chain connects TRBV20-1 to TRBJ2-2; 9 bases agree with TRBD2. The CDR3 runs to 15 residues. V lost 3 bases and J lost 6; bases outside the gene matches: 8. Germline-derived CDR1 and CDR2 are DFQATT and SNEGSKA (reference sequence). CDR3 DNA sequence: TGCAGTGCTAGTTTTAGCGGGAGCGCCCCCGGGGAGCTGTTTTTT. It encodes CSASFSGSAPGELFF.

The chain employs TRBV6-5 and TRBJ1-2; D is undetermined. In germline, CDR1 is MNHEY, CDR2 SVGAGI. Between the trimmed V and J ends, which lost 6 bases and 2 bases, there was a span of 13 bases. The CDR3 contains 14 residues. In DNA form, the CDR3 reads TGTGCCAGCAGGAGAACCGGGAGCAACTATGGCTACACCTTC. This codes for CASRRTGSNYGYTF.

In DNA form, the CDR3 reads TGTGCCAGCAGAGTTCGGGGACAAGGCTACGAGCAGTACTTC. Its protein product is CASRVRGQGYEQYF. The V gene is TRBV6-5, the J gene TRBJ2-7; D possibly corresponds to TRBD1 (6 bases). In germline, CDR1 is MNHEY, CDR2 SVGAGI. Trimming removed 6 bases at V and 3 bases at J, with 15 bases between. The CDR3 runs 14 residues.